These 18 T cell receptor beta chains share one sample of origin, sequenced in a study of blood T cell dynamics during melanoma immunotherapy (TCRdb year 2020). The time point label, read with the paper, signifies: pre-treatment baseline. To prepare the library, the immunoSEQ multiplex PCR assay was applied. The clones in this table, taken by TCRdb from immuneACCESS, are in-frame only. Not every clone is retained; where verified, under half of the shortfall comes from an unresolved V gene, and the cause of the rest is unknown. For this sample there are approximately 6,900 clones; roughly four fifths appear just once. The ten largest clonotypes hold 16% of the sample. The sequenced sample was blood, obtained from a patient treated with checkpoint blockade. The origin of the receptors is a human donor with melanoma.

The chain carries TRBV6-5 and TRBJ2-7; TRBD1 agrees at 9 bases. V dropped 5 bases and J dropped 2; count of bases not matched to a gene: 4. The CDR3 consists of 14 residues. CDR1 and CDR2 from the germline V gene are MNHEY and SVGAGI. CDR3 DNA sequence: TGTGCCAGCAGTGGGACAGGGAGGACCTACGAGCAGTACTTC. It translates to CASSGTGRTYEQYF.

The chain is built from TRBV30 and TRBJ1-2; TRBD1 matches at 8 bases. The V gene end was trimmed by 4 bases and the J gene end by 1 base; junction bases not matched to a gene: 5. Germline V CDR1 and CDR2: GTSNPN, SVGIG (reference sequence). The CDR3 covers 14 residues. Here the CDR3 reads CAWNRQGINYGYTF. The CDR3 region has the DNA TGTGCCTGGAATCGACAGGGGATTAACTATGGCTACACCTTC.

The chain carries TRBV10-3 and TRBJ2-5; maybe TRBD2 (5 bases). The tail of the sequence fits TRBJ2-7 better, so the J call may be wrong. The CDR3 totals 13 residues. Per germline, CDR1 ENHRY and CDR2 SYGVKD. The CDR3 region has the DNA TGTGCCATCAGTGAGGAGGCGGGCTACGAGCAGTACTTC. Its translation is CAISEEAGYEQYF.

The rearrangement joins TRBV27 to TRBJ2-7; tentatively, D is TRBD1 or TRBD2 (6 bases each). V was pared by 6 bases and J by 3 bases, with 18 bases between. This CDR3 spans 15 amino acids. Germline loops: CDR1 MNHEY, CDR2 SMNVEV (reference sequence). CDR3: CASSSVGGDYYEQYF. The CDR3 bases are TGTGCCAGCAGCTCAGTCGGGGGCGACTACTACGAGCAGTACTTC.

This clone was observed a handful of times. V gene TRBV27 combines with J gene TRBJ2-7, with TRBD1 matching 9 bases. J gave up 3 bases and V 0 bases, and 3 bases lay outside the gene matches. CDR1 and CDR2 (germline): MNHEY, SMNVEV (reference sequence). The CDR3 is 15 amino acids. The DNA for the CDR3 is TGTGCCAGCAGTTTATCTGGGACAGGGAGCTACGAGCAGTACTTC. Its translation is CASSLSGTGSYEQYF.

The chain is built from TRBV7-8 and TRBJ2-7; tentative D call: TRBD2 (5 bases). This CDR3 region has 15 residues. Trimming pared 0 bases from V and 3 bases from J, leaving 12 bases between. Germline CDR1 reads SGHVS; CDR2 reads FQNEAQ. CDR3 bases: TGTGCCAGCAGCTTAGCGCGAGCTAGCAGCTACGAGCAGTACTTC. Translated, it gives CASSLARASSYEQYF.

A few counts support this clone. The chain recombines TRBV6-1 with TRBJ2-7; 7 bases map to TRBD1. Germline V gene data show CDR1 as MNHNS and CDR2 as SASEGT. J was trimmed by 4 bases and V by 6 bases; bases with no gene match: 3. The CDR3 totals 12 residues. This CDR3 reads CASRGTDYEQYF. The DNA for the CDR3 is TGTGCCAGCAGGGGGACAGATTACGAGCAGTACTTC.

The chain links TRBV9 to TRBJ2-7; 8 nucleotides agree with TRBD2. This CDR3 is built from 15 residues. Germline V gene data show CDR1 as SGDLS and CDR2 as YYNGEE. V shed 0 bases, J shed 3 bases, and the junction held 5 bases outside the gene matches. CDR3 in DNA: TGTGCCAGCAGCGTAGCGGGAGGGCCTATCTACGAGCAGTACTTC. This gives the protein CASSVAGGPIYEQYF.

The chain links TRBV30 to TRBJ2-7; D remains ambiguous. V was pared by 0 bases and J by 2 bases, with 8 bases between. The CDR3 loop spans 13 amino acids. The V gene's germline CDR1 is GTSNPN and CDR2 SVGIG (reference sequence). CDR3 residues: CAWSVGVAYEQYF. The CDR3 bases are TGTGCCTGGAGTGTGGGTGTGGCCTACGAGCAGTACTTC.

The rearrangement joins TRBV11-2 to TRBJ2-5; D perhaps matches TRBD2 (6 bases). The end of the DNA is better explained by TRBJ2-7, so the J call may be wrong. The CDR3 length is 19 residues. The germline CDR1 and CDR2 sequences are SGHAT and FQNNGV. In DNA, the CDR3 is TGTGCCAGCAGCTTAGAGGGGGTGGGGCGGGATGATCCTTCCTACGAGCAGTACTTC. Protein sequence: CASSLEGVGRDDPSYEQYF.

The chain uses TRBV4-1 and TRBJ2-7; a weak D match, TRBD1 (5 bases). Trimming removed 3 bases from V and 6 bases from J, with 9 bases in between. CDR1 and CDR2 from the germline V gene are MGHRA and YSYEKL. The CDR3 runs to 12 residues. CDR3 in DNA: TGCGCCAGCAGCCATCCAGGGTCCGAGCAGTACTTC. The encoded protein is CASSHPGSEQYF.

This chain links TRBV28 with TRBJ2-7; TRBD1 agrees at 8 bases. The germline gives CDR1 MDHEN, CDR2 SYDVKM. The CDR3 extends over 14 amino acids. Unmatched junction bases numbered 7, after V lost 5 bases and J lost 4 bases. The CDR3 nucleotides are TGTGCCAGCAGTCCCGGGACAGGTGATTACGAGCAGTACTTC. Translated: CASSPGTGDYEQYF.

The chain recombines TRBV28 with TRBJ1-5; D is unclear. This CDR3 region has 16 residues. The V and J ends lost 5 bases and 0 bases respectively, with 14 bases between them. Germline assignment: CDR1 MDHEN and CDR2 SYDVKM. Here the CDR3 DNA reads TGTGCCAGCAGTGAAAAAGGGTTTTATAGCAATCAGCCCCAGCATTTT. Protein product: CASSEKGFYSNQPQHF.

This sequence joins TRBV13 and TRBJ2-1; 14 bases line up with TRBD2. The J segment lost 6 bases and the V segment lost 4 bases, leaving 5 bases of the junction unmatched. Germline CDR1 reads PRHDT; CDR2 reads FYEKMQ (reference sequence). The CDR3 totals 16 residues. The CDR3 nucleotides read TGTGCCAGCAGCTCCCGGGGACTAGCGGGAGTCAATGAGCAGTTCTTC. Its protein product is CASSSRGLAGVNEQFF.

The chain carries TRBV7-9 and TRBJ1-1; 7 nucleotides align to TRBD1. The V and J ends lost 5 bases and 7 bases, in that order; junction bases with no gene match: 4. CDR1 SEHNR and CDR2 FQNEAQ come from the germline V gene (reference sequence). CDR3 length: 12 amino acids. CDR3 bases: TGTGCCAGCAGCCCCGACAGGGTTGAAGCTTTCTTT. It is translated as CASSPDRVEAFF.

The chain recombines TRBV18 with TRBJ1-5; 9 bases are shared with TRBD1. V lost 4 bases and J lost 4; bases outside the gene matches: 2. CDR3 length: 14 amino acids. Germline V gene sequence: CDR1 KGHSH, CDR2 LQKENI. CDR3 in amino acids: CASSRQGVNQPQHF. The CDR3 DNA follows: TGTGCCAGCTCACGACAGGGGGTAAATCAGCCCCAGCATTTT.

This clone was recorded only once. The chain joins TRBV7-2 to TRBJ2-2; D perhaps matches TRBD1 (5 bases). Trimming removed 3 bases at V and 0 bases at J, with 8 bases between. The germline CDR1 and CDR2 sequences are SGHTA and FQGNSA. CDR3 length: 15 amino acids. CDR3 residues: CASSFDRSNTGELFF. Here the CDR3 DNA reads TGTGCCAGCAGCTTTGACAGATCGAACACCGGGGAGCTGTTTTTT. Supplemented by reference TRBV7-2 and TRBJ2-2, the full variable domain reads GAGVSQSPSNKVTEKGKDVELRCDPISGHTALYWYRQSLGQGLEFLIYFQGNSAPDKSGLPSDRFSAERTGGSVSTLTIQRTQQEDSAVYLCASSFDRSNTGELFFGEGSRLTVL.

The chain recombines TRBV27 with TRBJ1-2, with 9 bases lining up with TRBD1. Trimming cost V 6 bases and J 8 bases; bases outside gene matches: 10. This CDR3 region has 14 residues. The germline V gene has CDR1 MNHEY and CDR2 SMNVEV (reference sequence). CDR3 in amino acids: CASRDSGQGGGYTF. In DNA, the CDR3 is TGTGCCAGCAGAGACTCGGGACAGGGTGGCGGCTACACCTTC.